The T cell receptor beta chain described here comes from a study of T-cell memory formation after mild COVID-19. Study-wide background: Largely, the TCR clusters proved donor specific.

Study-level findings and limits: Mainly in CM and EM were contracting CD4+ clones; CD8+ were in EMRA.

Germline CDR1 and CDR2: MGHRA and YSYEKL. Trimming shortened V by 1 base and J by 5 bases, and 15 bases separated the two germline ends. The CDR3 has 16 amino acids. A word on this clonotype: Its antigen is not identified.

TCRdb recomputed calls from the 5' RACE reads with MiXCR, one row per CDR3 protein. The data show 540,000 or so distinct CDR3 sequences, with just over 20% seen just once and roughly an eighth held by the top ten. Sequences were obtained from PBMCs or a T cell subset sorted from them (not recorded which). The chain couples TRBV4-1 to TRBJ2-1; D is uncertain. This TCR was recovered from an adult woman who had mild COVID-19 (a few samples of this study predate the infection). Cell type and time point are not known. CDR3 protein: CASSQGLLIINNEQFF. The CDR3 coding sequence is TGCGCCAGCAGCCAAGGGCTCCTGATCATCAACAATGAGCAGTTCTTC.